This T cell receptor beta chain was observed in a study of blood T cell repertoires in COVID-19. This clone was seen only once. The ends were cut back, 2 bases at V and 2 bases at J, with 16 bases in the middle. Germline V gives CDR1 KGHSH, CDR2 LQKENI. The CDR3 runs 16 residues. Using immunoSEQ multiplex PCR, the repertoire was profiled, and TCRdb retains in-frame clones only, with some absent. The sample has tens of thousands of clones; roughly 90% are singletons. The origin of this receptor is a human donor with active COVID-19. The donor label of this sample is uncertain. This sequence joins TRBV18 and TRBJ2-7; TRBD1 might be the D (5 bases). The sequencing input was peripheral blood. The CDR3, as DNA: TGTGCCAGCTCACCAGTTCCGCAGGGAAAAACCTACGAGCAGTACTTC. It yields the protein CASSPVPQGKTYEQYF.